This section outlines one T cell receptor (beta chain) sequence together with its context. MiXCR was run by TCRdb on the 5' RACE reads, yielding one entry per CDR3 protein. In the table there are just over 450,000 distinct CDR3 sequences, about 14% of which are singletons. The V and J ends lost 3 bases and 0 bases, in that order; junction bases with no gene match: 6. CDR3 size: 16 residues. Germline V gene data show CDR1 as MGHDK and CDR2 as SYGVNS. The sample originates from a study of identical twins. These data were also reused for a study on yellow fever vaccine responses in identical twins.

The source is a woman younger than 35 in good health. This chain joins TRBV25-1 and TRBJ2-3; 7 positions agree with TRBD2. The specimen sequenced was CD4+ T cells sorted from blood. In DNA, the CDR3 is TGTGCCAGCAGTGACCCTAGCGGTCCTAGCACAGATACGCAGTATTTT. Its protein product is CASSDPSGPSTDTQYF. The full variable domain, in which reference TRBV25-1 and TRBJ2-3 provide the parts outside the CDR3, is EADIYQTPRYLVIGTGKKITLECSQTMGHDKMYWYQQDPGMELHLIHYSYGVNSTEKGDLSSESTVSRIRTEHFPLTLESARPSHTSQYLCASSDPSGPSTDTQYFGPGTRLTVL.